The 31 T cell receptor beta chains given below trace back to one sample, sequenced in a study of blood T cells in healthy people across ages. Next came a second PCR, run for roughly 7 to 12 cycles, which used a sample-barcoded 5' primer along with a J-beta primer mix. Via MiXCR, TCRdb re-called the 5' RACE reads, giving one row per CDR3 protein. Here the sample spans fewer than 2 million distinct CDR3 sequences, about two fifths being singletons. The sequenced sample consisted of blood. All receptors come from a human donor in good health.

This clonotype was counted a few times. The chain is built from TRBV29-1 and TRBJ2-1; TRBD1 matches 8 bases. The CDR3 has 15 amino acids. With V trimmed by 0 bases and J by 4 bases, 5 bases remained unmatched. Germline V gene lookup returns CDR1 SQVTM and CDR2 ANQGSEA. The CDR3 bases are TGCAGCGTTGAAGATAGGGACAGGAGTTACAATGAGCAGTTCTTC. It codes for CSVEDRDRSYNEQFF.

This chain's CDR3 is CASSLMGSTSYEQYF. The CDR3, as DNA: TGTGCCAGCAGCTTAATGGGCAGCACCTCCTACGAGCAGTACTTC. The chain joins TRBV7-2 to TRBJ2-7; no clear D gene. Germline CDR1 is SGHTA and CDR2 is FQGNSA. V shed 2 bases and J shed 0 bases, with 11 bases lying between them. The CDR3 length is 15 residues.

This clonotype was counted a single time. The V and J genes are TRBV12-3 or TRBV12-4 and TRBJ1-1; no definite D call. The CDR3 is 13 amino acids. Trimming cost V 3 bases and J 8 bases, with 13 bases left between them. The CDR3 reads CASSFGPTTEAFF. The CDR3 region has the DNA TGTGCCAGCAGTTTCGGACCGACGACAGAAGCTTTCTTT.

The chain employs TRBV27 and TRBJ2-7, with D perhaps TRBD1 (5 bases). Germline V gene lookup returns CDR1 MNHEY and CDR2 SMNVEV (reference sequence). The CDR3 has 15 residues. Trimming stripped 0 bases from V and 1 base from J, with 10 bases between. CDR3 nucleotides: TGTGCCAGCAGTTTATCGAATCAGGGATCCTACGAGCAGTACTTC. Encoded protein: CASSLSNQGSYEQYF.

This clonotype appeared once. CDR3 amino acids: CATSGRTTRTNTGELFF. The CDR3 nucleotides read TGTGCCACCAGCGGGAGAACGACACGCACGAACACCGGGGAGCTGTTTTTT. V and J are TRBV15 and TRBJ2-2; D may be TRBD2 (5 bases). V was trimmed by 5 bases and J by 0 bases, leaving 16 bases between them. The CDR3 spans 17 residues. From germline, CDR1 is LNHNV and CDR2 YYDKDF (reference sequence).

This clonotype was detected ten times or more. The rearrangement joins TRBV12-3 or TRBV12-4 to TRBJ1-5; 7 bases are shared with TRBD1. V dropped 8 bases and J dropped 0; count of bases not matched to a gene: 10. The CDR3 is 16 residues long. This chain's CDR3 is CASGPGGMSSNQPQHF. The CDR3 DNA reads TGTGCCAGCGGCCCAGGGGGAATGAGTAGCAATCAGCCCCAGCATTTT.

This clonotype was counted only a few times. This chain joins TRBV5-1 and TRBJ2-4, with TRBD2 matching 10 bases. Germline trimming cut 4 bases from V and 5 bases from J; bases unmatched to any gene: 3. CDR1 and CDR2 from the germline V gene are SGHRS and YFSETQ. The CDR3 loop spans 14 amino acids. CDR3 nucleotides: TGCGCCAGCAGCCGGAGCGGGGGGGAAAACATTCAGTACTTC. Protein: CASSRSGGENIQYF.

The chain combines TRBV7-2 with TRBJ1-1, with a weak D call TRBD1 (5 bases). The CDR3 loop spans 17 amino acids. V lost 1 base and J 0 bases, leaving 15 bases between the germline ends. Germline V gene data show CDR1 as SGHTA and CDR2 as FQGNSA. The DNA of the CDR3 is TGTGCCAGCAGCTTAGTATTCTCGGGGGTGATGAACACTGAAGCTTTCTTT. It codes for CASSLVFSGVMNTEAFF.

The J gene is TRBJ1-1, the V gene TRBV28; D is undetermined. From germline, CDR1 is MDHEN and CDR2 SYDVKM. The CDR3 totals 14 residues. Trimming removed 2 bases at V and 2 bases at J, with 9 bases between. The CDR3 nucleotides are TGTGCCAGCAGTTTAAGGTGGGGAAACACTGAAGCTTTCTTT. Translated: CASSLRWGNTEAFF.

This chain links TRBV5-4 with TRBJ1-6; TRBD1 matches at 9 bases. Germline loops: CDR1 SGHNT, CDR2 YYREEE (reference sequence). J was trimmed by 12 bases and V by 1 base; bases with no gene match: 2. The CDR3 has 13 amino acids. CDR3 in amino acids: CASSLTGGGPLHF. The CDR3 DNA sequence: TGTGCCAGCAGCTTGACAGGGGGCGGACCCCTCCACTTT.

This clonotype showed up just a few times. The rearrangement links TRBV6-6 to TRBJ1-2; D unclear. The CDR3 extends over 12 amino acids. The germline CDR1 and CDR2 sequences are MNHNY and SVGAGI (reference sequence). Deletions cut 5 bases from V and 8 bases from J, with 12 bases between. The CDR3 nucleotides are TGTGCCAGCAGTCCGACTATCGCGGGCTACACCTTC. As protein: CASSPTIAGYTF.

The V gene is TRBV20-1, the J gene TRBJ1-2, with 7 bases that match TRBD1. This CDR3 contains 12 residues. The germline V gene encodes CDR1 DFQATT and CDR2 SNEGSKA (reference sequence). J lost 10 bases, V lost 6 bases, and 11 bases had no gene match. The CDR3 region is CSAERQGGDYTF. The CDR3 region has the DNA TGCAGTGCCGAGAGACAGGGAGGAGACTACACCTTC.

This clonotype has just a few counts. This CDR3 is CSARHVGTGNTIYF. The CDR3 DNA reads as TGCAGTGCTAGACATGTGGGGACTGGAAACACCATATATTTT. V and J are TRBV20-1 and TRBJ1-3; D is ambiguous. The germline gives CDR1 DFQATT, CDR2 SNEGSKA (reference sequence). Trimming removed 2 bases from V and 2 bases from J, with 10 bases in between. CDR3 size: 14 residues.

This clonotype was counted only a few times. Here the CDR3 DNA reads TGCAGCGCCTACAGGGGGACTGAAGCTTTCTTT. Amino acid sequence: CSAYRGTEAFF. V is TRBV29-1 and J is TRBJ1-1, with 8 bases identical to TRBD1. This CDR3 has 11 amino acids. J lost 5 bases, V lost 7 bases, and 3 bases had no gene match. CDR1 is SQVTM and CDR2 is ANQGSEA in the germline V gene.

The V call is TRBV10-3, the J call TRBJ1-5, with D uncertain. V was pared by 2 bases and J by 7 bases, with 12 bases between. Germline V gene sequence: CDR1 ENHRY, CDR2 SYGVKD. This CDR3 has 14 residues. The CDR3 DNA follows: TGTGCCATCAGTGAGGGGCAGGTTGGGCAGCCCCAGCATTTT. The encoded protein is CAISEGQVGQPQHF.

This clonotype was recorded a few times. V and J are TRBV4-1 and TRBJ1-5; D is possibly TRBD1 (6 bases). The germline V and J ends were trimmed by 4 bases and 6 bases, with 13 bases remaining between them. The germline V gene has CDR1 MGHRA and CDR2 YSYEKL. This CDR3 contains 14 residues. The CDR3 DNA reads TGCGCCAGCAGCCCTAGTACAGGGTCTCAGCCCCAGCATTTT. Translating it yields CASSPSTGSQPQHF.

This clonotype was seen only once. The chain carries TRBV4-2 and TRBJ2-1; TRBD2 matches 10 bases. The V gene end was trimmed by 4 bases and the J gene end by 7 bases; junction bases not matched to a gene: 10. The CDR3 runs to 16 residues. Germline CDR1 reads LGHNA; CDR2 reads YNFKEQ. In DNA, the CDR3 is TGTGCCAGCAGCCCTCCAAGCGGGGGGGGCTATAATGAGCAGTTCTTC. As protein: CASSPPSGGGYNEQFF.

Note on this clonotype: The junction differs from germline at one of its ends, possibly a read error. This chain connects TRBV12-3 or TRBV12-4 to TRBJ2-7; D gene unclear. The DNA end lines up better with TRBJ2-5; the J call may be wrong. The CDR3 is made up of 12 amino acids. CDR3 coding DNA: TGTGCCGGCAGCTTCCTTAGGGAGACCCAGTACTTC. Amino acids: CAGSFLRETQYF.

J is TRBJ2-5 and V is TRBV7-2; the match to TRBD2 covers 9 bases. The V segment lost 5 bases and the J segment 4 bases; nucleotides outside the gene matches: 5. This CDR3 region has 14 residues. Germline lookup yields CDR1 SGHTA and CDR2 FQGNSA. The DNA for the CDR3 is TGTGCCAGCAGCGGGGGCGGGGGGGCAGAGACCCAGTACTTC. As protein: CASSGGGGAETQYF. Full variable domain (remainder filled in from reference TRBV7-2 and TRBJ2-5): GAGVSQSPSNKVTEKGKDVELRCDPISGHTALYWYRQSLGQGLEFLIYFQGNSAPDKSGLPSDRFSAERTGGSVSTLTIQRTQQEDSAVYLCASSGGGGAETQYFGPGTRLLVL.

This clonotype showed up just once. V and J are TRBV10-2 and TRBJ1-2, with unresolved D. The V and J ends lost 3 bases and 8 bases respectively, with 13 bases between them. CDR3 length: 13 amino acids. CDR1 WSHSY and CDR2 SAAADI come from the germline V gene. The CDR3: CASSENKDRGYTF. CDR3 DNA sequence: TGCGCCAGCAGTGAAAACAAGGATAGAGGCTACACCTTC.

Of note for this clonotype: Germline is not matched at one junction end, which may reflect a read error. The chain employs TRBV15 and TRBJ1-5; tentatively, D is TRBD1 (5 bases). Germline lookup yields CDR1 LNHNV and CDR2 YYDKDF (reference sequence). The CDR3 length is 15 residues. CDR3 region: CAASSGHSSDQPQHF. CDR3 nucleotide sequence: TGTGCCGCCAGCAGCGGACATTCTAGCGATCAGCCCCAGCATTTT.

The chain is built from TRBV7-2 and TRBJ2-7; D remains ambiguous. The ends were cut back, 0 bases at V and 4 bases at J, with 7 bases in the middle. Germline V gene sequence: CDR1 SGHTA, CDR2 FQGNSA. The CDR3 extends over 13 amino acids. The CDR3 protein is CASSLAFYYEQYF. Here the CDR3 DNA reads TGTGCCAGCAGCTTAGCTTTCTATTACGAGCAGTACTTC.

J is TRBJ2-7 and V is TRBV19, with 7 bases that match TRBD1. Unmatched junction bases numbered 11, after V lost 5 bases and J lost 1 base. The CDR3 runs 16 residues. In germline, CDR1 is LNHDA, CDR2 SQIVND (reference sequence). The CDR3 protein is CASSHIRTGKSYEQYF. Here the CDR3 DNA reads TGTGCCAGTAGTCATATCCGGACAGGAAAGTCCTACGAGCAGTACTTC.

This clonotype was observed a few times. The V gene is TRBV20-1, the J gene TRBJ2-7; D uncertain. Germline V gene sequence: CDR1 DFQATT, CDR2 SNEGSKA (reference sequence). V was cut by 6 bases and J by 5 bases, with 8 bases left in between. This CDR3 is 10 amino acids long. The DNA of the CDR3 is TGCAGTGCATGGGTCGACGAGCAGTACTTC. This gives the protein CSAWVDEQYF.

The chain is built from TRBV20-1 and TRBJ1-5, with TRBD1 matching 8 bases. Germline-derived CDR1 and CDR2 are DFQATT and SNEGSKA (reference sequence). The CDR3 has 15 residues. Unmatched junction bases numbered 9, after V lost 5 bases and J lost 3 bases. This CDR3 is CSALGQGWVNQPQHF. Written as DNA, the CDR3 is TGCAGTGCTCTAGGACAGGGATGGGTCAATCAGCCCCAGCATTTT.

The gene calls are TRBV20-1 and TRBJ2-5; D not certain. Looked up from germline, CDR1 is DFQATT and CDR2 is SNEGSKA (reference sequence). Trimming removed 0 bases at V and 2 bases at J, with 7 bases between. The CDR3 runs to 13 residues. The CDR3 region is CSARDPLQETQYF. The CDR3 bases are TGCAGTGCTAGAGACCCGTTACAAGAGACCCAGTACTTC.

In its sample, this clonotype was seen a few times. The rearrangement joins TRBV29-1 to TRBJ2-3; D possibly corresponds to TRBD1 (5 bases). The CDR3 runs to 13 residues. The ends were cut back, 8 bases at V and 2 bases at J, with 14 bases in the middle. Germline values: CDR1 SQVTM, CDR2 ANQGSEA. Here the CDR3 DNA reads TGCAGCCTATCTGGACACCCCACAGATACGCAGTATTTT. Translated, it gives CSLSGHPTDTQYF.

This chain uses TRBV20-1 with TRBJ1-1; D gene uncertain. Germline CDR1 and CDR2: DFQATT and SNEGSKA (reference sequence). The CDR3 sequence is 12 residues long. V shed 6 bases and J shed 3 bases, with 11 bases lying between them. The CDR3 DNA follows: TGCAGTGCCACGACATGGGACACTGAAGCTTTCTTT. It codes for CSATTWDTEAFF.

The CDR3, as DNA: TGTGCCAGCAGTTACTCAACTACGCTTGACGGCTCCTACGAGCAGTACTTC. Amino acids: CASSYSTTLDGSYEQYF. The chain is built from TRBV6-5 and TRBJ2-7; D is unclear. This CDR3 has 17 amino acids. The germline V gene has CDR1 MNHEY and CDR2 SVGAGI. The V gene lost 0 bases and the J gene lost 0 bases, with 15 bases spanning the gap.

The genes are TRBV29-1 and TRBJ2-7; possible D gene TRBD1, 6 bases. Looked up from germline, CDR1 is SQVTM and CDR2 is ANQGSEA. The CDR3 has 14 amino acids. The V and J ends lost 5 bases and 8 bases respectively, with 22 bases between them. CDR3 in DNA: TGCAGCGTTCTCCTGGACAGCCGTGTGCCCAAGCAGTACTTC. Its protein product is CSVLLDSRVPKQYF.

This clonotype has a count of ten or more. J is TRBJ2-1 and V is TRBV7-2; unclear D gene. Trimming shortened V by 1 base and J by 4 bases, and 8 bases separated the two germline ends. The V gene's germline CDR1 is SGHTA and CDR2 FQGNSA. This CDR3 has 14 amino acids. The CDR3 here is CASSLELGYNEQFF. The CDR3 DNA is TGTGCCAGCAGCTTAGAACTGGGGTACAATGAGCAGTTCTTC.